The source of this T cell receptor beta chain is a study of cytomegalovirus exposure and HLA in healthy donors. This clone was seen just once. A multiplex PCR was run with 60 Vbeta primers and 13 Jbeta primers. TCRdb keeps only in-frame clones here, not all; method: immunoSEQ multiplex PCR. Here the sample spans 160,000 or so clones, more than 80% being singletons. This CDR3 has 13 residues. V was shortened by 7 bases and J by 2 bases, with 13 bases between the two germline ends. Germline V CDR1 and CDR2: SQVTM, ANQGSEA. V gene TRBV29-1 combines with J gene TRBJ2-3, with a tentative D call TRBD1 (6 bases). What was sequenced was PBMCs. This clonotype was obtained from a woman aged 50 to 60 in good health and CMV-seronegative. The CDR3, as DNA: TGCAGCGCTATGGACAGATCCACAGATACGCAGTATTTT. This sequence encodes CSAMDRSTDTQYF.